This T cell receptor (beta chain) was recovered during a study of T cell responses to AZD1222 COVID-19 vaccine. With respect to this clone: The antigen remains undetermined.

Germline V lookup: CDR1 MNHNS, CDR2 SASEGT. The CDR3 has 17 amino acids. The V and J ends lost 0 bases and 0 bases, in that order; junction bases with no gene match: 7. Only in-frame clones appear in the TCRdb table, and some are missing; sequencing was by immunoSEQ multiplex PCR. Altogether about 120,000 clones are present, 70% to 90% being singletons, with the ten largest covering 2.5% to 3.5%. Regarding the study as a whole: Without day 14 samples, only post-peak T cell repertoires were studied. Spike-specific TCR breadth and depth grew following two AZD1222 doses.

The V gene is TRBV6-1, the J gene TRBJ1-2; 7 positions agree with TRBD1. The sequencing used peripheral blood, collected on day 0 of AZD1222 vaccination. This TCR was recovered from an adult in good health. CDR3 loop: CASSEAITGASNYGYTF. CDR3 DNA: TGTGCCAGCAGTGAAGCGATAACAGGGGCATCTAACTATGGCTACACCTTC.